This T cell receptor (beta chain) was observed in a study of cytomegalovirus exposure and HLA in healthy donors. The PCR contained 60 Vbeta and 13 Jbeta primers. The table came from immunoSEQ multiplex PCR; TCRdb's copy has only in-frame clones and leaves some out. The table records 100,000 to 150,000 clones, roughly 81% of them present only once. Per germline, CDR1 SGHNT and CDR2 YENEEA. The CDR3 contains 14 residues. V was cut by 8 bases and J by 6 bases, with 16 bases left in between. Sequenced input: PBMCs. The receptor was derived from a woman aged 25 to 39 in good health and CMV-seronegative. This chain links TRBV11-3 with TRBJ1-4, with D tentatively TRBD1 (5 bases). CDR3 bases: TGTGCCAGCGGGACTCGGAGGGAGGATGAAAAACTGTTTTTT. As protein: CASGTRREDEKLFF.